This T cell receptor (beta chain) appears in the sequencing data of a study of T cells in Graves' hyperthyroidism and ophthalmopathy. RNA transcripts served as the template for amplifying TCR beta CDR3 regions. Primed by the HTBI set, a first-round RT-PCR was run on the TCR CDR3. TCRdb ran MiXCR on the multiplex PCR reads and lists one entry per CDR3 protein. There are around 420,000 distinct CDR3 sequences in the sample; approximately 15% occur only once, and roughly 7.7% lies in the top ten. This TCR was sampled from a woman younger than 35 with Graves' hyperthyroidism. Sequenced sample: blood.

The CDR3 DNA is TGCGCCAGCAGCCCTAGCGGGGGGTGGACAGATACGCAGTATTTT. It translates to CASSPSGGWTDTQYF. The chain is built from TRBV10-2 and TRBJ2-3; 11 nucleotides align to TRBD2. Trimming cost V 6 bases and J 3 bases; bases outside gene matches: 5. Germline CDR1 is WSHSY and CDR2 is SAAADI. CDR3 size: 15 residues.